This paragraph reports one T cell receptor (beta chain). Its antigen is unknown. This specimen comes from a study of cytotoxic CD8 clonotypes in ibrutinib-treated CLL. Study-level results: Clonality increased at ibrutinib response, then returned toward baseline at progression. Circulating CD8+ T-cell counts were tracked by baseline clonality, which exceeded that of age-matched healthy donors.

The planned depth of sequencing spanned 1 in 200,000 to 1 in 1 million T cells. Clones were sequenced by immunoSEQ multiplex PCR, and TCRdb holds only the in-frame ones, with some missing. There are roughly 250,000 clones in the sample; 60% to 75% occur only once, and approximately 15% lies in the top ten. The sequence derives from a human donor with chronic lymphocytic leukemia. The source material was PBMCs, sampled after 24 months of ibrutinib treatment.

The CDR3 is CASSWTANYGYTF. In DNA, the CDR3 is TGTGCCAGCAGCTGGACAGCTAACTATGGCTACACCTTC. The gene calls are TRBV5-8 and TRBJ1-2, with a tentative D call TRBD1 (6 bases). The V gene's germline CDR1 is SGHTS and CDR2 YDEGEE. The CDR3 extends over 13 amino acids. The germline V and J ends were trimmed by 3 bases and 0 bases, with 6 bases remaining between them.